This T cell receptor beta chain was sequenced for a study of T cell repertoires in aging, cancer and after chemotherapy. Multiplex touch-down PCR with TRB-A/B primers amplified rearranged V-D-J TRB sequences. TCRdb re-called the multiplex PCR reads with MiXCR, one entry per CDR3 protein. The top ten clones hold approximately 12% of a sample with about 760 distinct CDR3 sequences, 25% to 35% of them seen once. The template was genomic DNA from peripheral blood, not RNA. This clonotype counts as large. The sequencing sample was made of blood. This clonotype was sampled from a human donor with a solid tumor.

CDR3 region: CASSLETEAFF. The CDR3 DNA is TGTGCCAGCAGCTTAGAAACTGAAGCTTTCTTT. V and J are TRBV11-3 and TRBJ1-1, with unresolved D. V shed 0 bases and J shed 5 bases, with 1 base lying between them. CDR3 length: 11 amino acids. CDR1 is SGHNT and CDR2 is YENEEA in the germline V gene. The full variable domain, with the rest looked up from reference TRBV11-3 and TRBJ1-1, is EAGVVQSPRYKIIEKKQPVAFWCNPISGHNTLYWYLQNLGQGPELLIRYENEEAVDDSQLPKDRFSAERLKGVDSTLKIQPAELGDSAVYLCASSLETEAFFGQGTRLTVV.